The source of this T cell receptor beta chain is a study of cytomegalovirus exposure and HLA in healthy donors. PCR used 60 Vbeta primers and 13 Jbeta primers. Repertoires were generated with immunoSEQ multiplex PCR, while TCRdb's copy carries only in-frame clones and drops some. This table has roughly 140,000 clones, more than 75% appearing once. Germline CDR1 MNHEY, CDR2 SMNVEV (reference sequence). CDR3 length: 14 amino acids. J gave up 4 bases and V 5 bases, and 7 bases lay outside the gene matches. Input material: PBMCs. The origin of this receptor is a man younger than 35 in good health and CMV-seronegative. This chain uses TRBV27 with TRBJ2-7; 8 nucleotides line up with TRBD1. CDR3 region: CASSTGQDRYEQYF. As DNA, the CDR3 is TGTGCCAGCAGTACGGGACAGGATCGGTACGAGCAGTACTTC.